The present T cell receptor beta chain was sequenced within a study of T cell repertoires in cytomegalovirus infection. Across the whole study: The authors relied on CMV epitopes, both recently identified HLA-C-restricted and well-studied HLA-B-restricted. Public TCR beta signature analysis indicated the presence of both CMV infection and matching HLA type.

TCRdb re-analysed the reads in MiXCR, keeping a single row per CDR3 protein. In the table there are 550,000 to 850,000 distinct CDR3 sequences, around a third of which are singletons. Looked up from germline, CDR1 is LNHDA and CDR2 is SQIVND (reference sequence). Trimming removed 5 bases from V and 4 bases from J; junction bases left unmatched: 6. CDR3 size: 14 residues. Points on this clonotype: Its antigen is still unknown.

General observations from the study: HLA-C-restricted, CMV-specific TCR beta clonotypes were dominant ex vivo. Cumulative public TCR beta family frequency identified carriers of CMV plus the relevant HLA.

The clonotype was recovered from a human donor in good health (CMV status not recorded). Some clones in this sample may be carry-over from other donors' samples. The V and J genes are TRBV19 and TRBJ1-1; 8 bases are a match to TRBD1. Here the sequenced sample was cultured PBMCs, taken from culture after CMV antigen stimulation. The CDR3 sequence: CASSAQGEVTEAFF. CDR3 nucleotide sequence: TGTGCCAGTAGTGCACAGGGGGAGGTCACTGAAGCTTTCTTT.